One sample yielded the 11 T cell receptor beta chains listed below, sequenced in a study of identifying expanded T cells in peripheral blood. Produced via immunoSEQ multiplex PCR; TCRdb's table is partial and in-frame only. Of about 81,000 clones in the sample, 65% to 85% were seen once. Sequencing was carried out using blood. These receptors came from a person aged 18 to 70 in good health.

The CDR3 region is CASSLIGWLQFF. The CDR3 DNA reads TGTGCCAGCAGTTTAATCGGCTGGTTGCAGTTCTTC. The V gene is TRBV28, the J gene TRBJ2-1; no firm D call. Between the trimmed V and J ends, which lost 2 bases and 12 bases, there was a span of 11 bases. The CDR3 totals 12 residues. The V gene's germline CDR1 is MDHEN and CDR2 SYDVKM.

V is TRBV10-1 and J is TRBJ2-5; 16 nucleotides align to TRBD2. The CDR3 runs 20 residues. V lost 7 bases to trimming and J lost 3 bases; unmatched junction nucleotides: 17. Germline CDR1 reads WNHNN; CDR2 reads SYGVQD (reference sequence). Here the CDR3 DNA reads TGCGCCAGCACCGGGACTAGCGGGAGGGCTGTTAGGGGGGAAGAAGAGACCCAGTACTTC. It specifies CASTGTSGRAVRGEEETQYF.

The sample holds one count of this clone. This chain joins TRBV25-1 and TRBJ2-5, with no clear D. Germline lookup yields CDR1 MGHDK and CDR2 SYGVNS. The CDR3 sequence is 17 residues long. The V gene lost 0 bases and the J gene lost 1 base, with 15 bases spanning the gap. The CDR3 DNA is TGTGCCAGCAGTGAATATATTTATCGGGTAGCCCAAGAGACCCAGTACTTC. Protein sequence: CASSEYIYRVAQETQYF.

The chain carries TRBV28 and TRBJ1-2; D remains unclear. V was pared by 1 base and J by 2 bases, with 11 bases between. The CDR3 length is 15 residues. Germline CDR1 and CDR2: MDHEN and SYDVKM. This CDR3 reads CASSLYFGRNYGYTF. The CDR3 DNA sequence: TGTGCCAGCAGTTTATATTTCGGGAGGAACTATGGCTACACCTTC.

This clone was counted ten times or more. V and J are TRBV28 and TRBJ2-7; D tentatively reads TRBD1 or TRBD2 (5 bases each). Trimming removed 7 bases at V and 6 bases at J, with 16 bases between. In germline, CDR1 is MDHEN, CDR2 SYDVKM. The CDR3 length is 13 residues. The CDR3 sequence: CASKSQGRGEQYF. The CDR3 bases are TGTGCCAGCAAATCCCAGGGACGGGGCGAGCAGTACTTC.

The rearrangement joins TRBV9 to TRBJ2-1, with no clear D. This CDR3 is built from 14 residues. The ends were cut back, 2 bases at V and 6 bases at J, with 12 bases in the middle. Per germline, CDR1 SGDLS and CDR2 YYNGEE. The CDR3 spells CASSVSSSLNEQFF. As DNA, the CDR3 is TGTGCCAGCAGCGTGAGTAGTAGCCTCAATGAGCAGTTCTTC.

This chain uses TRBV11-2 with TRBJ2-7; D is unclear. V was trimmed by 1 base and J by 0 bases, leaving 13 bases between them. CDR1 and CDR2 (germline): SGHAT, FQNNGV. The CDR3 totals 16 residues. The CDR3, as DNA: TGTGCCAGCAGCTTAGTTGGCCTCTCAGCCTCCTACGAGCAGTACTTC. It yields the protein CASSLVGLSASYEQYF.

The chain has TRBV9 and TRBJ1-2; 10 positions match TRBD1. This CDR3 has 16 amino acids. CDR1 SGDLS and CDR2 YYNGEE come from the germline V gene. V trimming: 4 bases; J trimming: 0 bases; junction bases outside the gene matches: 6. CDR3 nucleotides: TGTGCCAGCAGCCCTGGACAGGGGGACCCTAACTATGGCTACACCTTC. It is translated as CASSPGQGDPNYGYTF.

The chain uses TRBV21-1 and TRBJ2-1. TRBV21-1 is classified as a pseudogene. The CDR3 has 15 amino acids. The CDR3 DNA reads as TGTGCCAGCAGTCAAGACGAATCCTCCTACAATGAGCAGTTCTTC. Translating it yields CASSQDESSYNEQFF.

The rearrangement uses TRBV5-1 and TRBJ2-2; 8 positions agree with TRBD2. Germline V gene lookup returns CDR1 SGHRS and CDR2 YFSETQ. This CDR3 has 13 amino acids. Trimming took 3 bases from V and 6 from J; bases not matched to a gene: 1. The CDR3 sequence: CASSWREAGELFF. The CDR3 DNA sequence: TGCGCCAGCAGCTGGCGGGAGGCCGGGGAGCTGTTTTTT.

The gene calls are TRBV20-1 and TRBJ2-7; a possible D gene is TRBD2 (5 bases). Germline V gene data show CDR1 as DFQATT and CDR2 as SNEGSKA (reference sequence). The V gene lost 1 base and the J gene lost 4 bases, with 5 bases spanning the gap. The CDR3 is 11 amino acids. The CDR3 protein is CSARAGYEQYF. CDR3 coding DNA: TGCAGTGCTAGAGCGGGGTACGAGCAGTACTTC.